This passage covers 10 T cell receptor beta chains from one sample sequenced in a study of T-cell reconstitution after alpha-beta-depleted transplantation in children. As it was prepared, the TCRbeta library received unique molecular identifiers. TCRdb called the PCR reads again in MiXCR, with one record for every CDR3 protein. The table shows about 830,000 distinct CDR3 sequences, with roughly 15% occurring only once. The specimen comprised PBMCs, mostly from graft donor cells, sampled 360 days after TCRalphabeta/CD19-depleted stem cell transplant. The source is a male patient aged 5 to 17 who had a stem cell transplant for acute lymphoblastic leukemia, so the T cells may come from the graft donor.

V and J are TRBV20-1 and TRBJ1-1, with 8 positions matching TRBD1. The germline gives CDR1 DFQATT, CDR2 SNEGSKA (reference sequence). This CDR3 contains 15 residues. After removal of 3 bases from V and 0 bases from J, the junction contained 6 bases not matched to a gene. CDR3 DNA: TGCAGTGCTAGGAACAGGGGGTCGTTGAACACTGAAGCTTTCTTT. Its translation is CSARNRGSLNTEAFF.

Only a few counts were recorded for this clonotype. The chain carries TRBV3-1 and TRBJ2-7, with 7 bases lining up with TRBD2. The trim removed 4 bases at V and 4 bases at J, leaving 13 bases unmatched. Germline V gene data show CDR1 as LGHDT and CDR2 as YNNKEL (reference sequence). The CDR3 has 16 amino acids. The CDR3 nucleotides read TGTGCCAGCAGCCCAAAAAGCGGGACTTTACGGTACGAGCAGTACTTC. Translated, it gives CASSPKSGTLRYEQYF.

This clonotype was seen a few times. The rearrangement links TRBV24-1 to TRBJ2-1; 12 bases agree with TRBD2. Germline V gene data show CDR1 as KGHDR and CDR2 as SFDVKD. This CDR3 contains 18 residues. V lost 12 bases to trimming and J lost 0 bases; unmatched junction nucleotides: 14. In DNA form, the CDR3 reads TGTGCCGCCTCTCCTAGCGGGAGGGCCTTATACTCCTACAATGAGCAGTTCTTC. It is translated as CAASPSGRALYSYNEQFF.

The rearrangement links TRBV7-9 to TRBJ1-6, with TRBD1 identical over 7 bases. Germline V lookup: CDR1 SEHNR, CDR2 FQNEAQ (reference sequence). This CDR3 comprises 16 residues. V trimming: 0 bases; J trimming: 9 bases; junction bases outside the gene matches: 8. For the CDR3, the DNA is TGTGCCAGCAGCTTAGCCCGACAGGGCGATTCTTCACCCCTCCACTTT. This encodes CASSLARQGDSSPLHF. The whole variable domain, filled in from reference TRBV7-9 and TRBJ1-6, reads DTGVSQNPRHKITKRGQNVTFRCDPISEHNRLYWYRQTLGQGPEFLTYFQNEAQLEKSRLLSDRFSAERPKGSFSTLEIQRTEQGDSAMYLCASSLARQGDSSPLHFGNGTRLTVT.

The chain recombines TRBV5-1 with TRBJ2-3; 7 positions agree with TRBD1. The CDR3 sequence is 16 residues long. CDR1 is SGHRS and CDR2 is YFSETQ in the germline V gene. The V and J ends lost 3 bases and 1 base, in that order; junction bases with no gene match: 8. The CDR3 spells CASSSIGGLGTDTQYF. The CDR3 DNA reads TGCGCCAGCAGCTCGATAGGGGGCTTGGGCACAGATACGCAGTATTTT.

This clonotype was recorded only once. This sequence joins TRBV9 and TRBJ2-7; 9 bases map to TRBD2. Germline V gene data show CDR1 as SGDLS and CDR2 as YYNGEE. With 4 bases clipped from V and 2 bases from J, the junction kept 10 bases outside the gene matches. CDR3 length: 16 residues. CDR3 amino acids: CASSTSGSSGAYEQYF. As DNA, the CDR3 is TGTGCCAGCAGCACCTCAGGGTCTAGCGGGGCCTACGAGCAGTACTTC.

This clonotype was counted only a few times. The V call is TRBV18, the J call TRBJ2-7; no definite D call. V was shortened by 0 bases and J by 4 bases, with 7 bases between the two germline ends. CDR3 length: 13 amino acids. CDR1 is KGHSH, CDR2 LQKENI, per germline. The CDR3 nucleotides read TGTGCCAGCTCACCACCGGTGGCTTACGAGCAGTACTTC. Its translation is CASSPPVAYEQYF.

This clonotype was observed a handful of times. The gene calls are TRBV29-1 and TRBJ1-2; 7 positions agree with TRBD1. The CDR3 consists of 14 residues. Germline CDR1 SQVTM, CDR2 ANQGSEA. V lost 3 bases to trimming and J lost 3 bases; unmatched junction nucleotides: 7. CDR3 residues: CSVDRQGTDYGYTF. CDR3 DNA: TGCAGCGTTGATCGGCAAGGGACAGACTATGGCTACACCTTC.

The chain carries TRBV5-1 and TRBJ2-1; 12 nucleotides agree with TRBD2. The V and J ends lost 3 bases and 0 bases, in that order; junction bases with no gene match: 13. Germline V gene lookup returns CDR1 SGHRS and CDR2 YFSETQ. CDR3 length: 20 residues. The CDR3 sequence is CASSSLTSGSSPSSYNEQFF. CDR3 DNA sequence: TGCGCCAGCAGCTCCCTGACTAGCGGGAGCTCCCCGAGCTCCTACAATGAGCAGTTCTTC.

The chain joins TRBV5-8 to TRBJ2-3; D may be TRBD2 (5 bases). The V and J ends lost 4 bases and 4 bases respectively, with 16 bases between them. The CDR3 consists of 15 residues. Germline V lookup: CDR1 SGHTS, CDR2 YDEGEE. The CDR3 DNA is TGTGCCAGCAGCCGTCGCCGCTCCGGGGCAGATACGCAGTATTTT. It codes for CASSRRRSGADTQYF.